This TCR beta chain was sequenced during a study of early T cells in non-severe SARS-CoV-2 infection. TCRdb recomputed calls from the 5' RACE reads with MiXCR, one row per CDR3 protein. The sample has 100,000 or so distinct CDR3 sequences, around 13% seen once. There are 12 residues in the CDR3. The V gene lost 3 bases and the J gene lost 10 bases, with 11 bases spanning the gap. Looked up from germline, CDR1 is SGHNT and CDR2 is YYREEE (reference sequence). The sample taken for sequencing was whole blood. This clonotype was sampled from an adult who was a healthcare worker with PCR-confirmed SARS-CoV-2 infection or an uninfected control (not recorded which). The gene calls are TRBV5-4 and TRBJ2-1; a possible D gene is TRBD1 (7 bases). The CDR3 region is CASSSRGDEQFF. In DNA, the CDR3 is TGTGCCAGCAGCTCCAGGGGGGACGAGCAGTTCTTC.